The 20 T cell receptor beta chains below all came from one sample that was sequenced in a study of blood T cell repertoires in COVID-19. The method was immunoSEQ multiplex PCR; TCRdb's version includes in-frame clones alone and lacks a portion of them. The sample consists of 110,000 to 150,000 clones, about 80% of them appearing once. Sequenced: peripheral blood. Receptors were obtained from a human donor in a cohort sampled during active COVID-19.

The chain carries TRBV18 and TRBJ1-1; the D gene is possibly TRBD1 (6 bases). The germline V gene has CDR1 KGHSH and CDR2 LQKENI. The length of the CDR3 is 16 residues. V was trimmed by 1 base and J by 0 bases, leaving 12 bases between them. Here the CDR3 reads CASSPQPQGMNTEAFF. DNA of the CDR3: TGTGCCAGCTCACCACAACCACAGGGAATGAACACTGAAGCTTTCTTT.

The V call is TRBV7-9, the J call TRBJ1-5; D ambiguous. CDR1 is SEHNR, CDR2 FQNEAQ, per germline (reference sequence). V was cut by 1 base and J by 5 bases, with 6 bases left in between. This CDR3 is 13 amino acids long. This CDR3 is CASSLGVDQPQHF. The CDR3 DNA follows: TGTGCCAGCAGCTTAGGAGTGGATCAGCCCCAGCATTTT.

The chain uses TRBV6-5 and TRBJ1-1, with a possible D match to TRBD1 (5 bases). The CDR3 is 13 amino acids. Trimming took off 7 bases at V and 8 bases at J, with 17 bases between the two ends. Germline V gene sequence: CDR1 MNHEY, CDR2 SVGAGI. This chain's CDR3 is CASTPAGRVEAFF. CDR3 nucleotide sequence: TGTGCCAGCACCCCAGCGGGCAGGGTGGAAGCTTTCTTT.

This clone occurred a few times. The chain is built from TRBV7-2 and TRBJ2-6; D might be TRBD1 (6 bases). This CDR3 spans 15 amino acids. The germline V gene encodes CDR1 SGHTA and CDR2 FQGNSA. V was clipped by 6 bases and J by 0 bases, with 9 bases between them. The CDR3 spells CASRQGTSGANVLTF. The CDR3, as DNA: TGTGCCAGCAGACAGGGAACCTCTGGGGCCAACGTCCTGACTTTC.

Here the CDR3 reads CASSSPRDRGNEKLFF. The CDR3 nucleotides are TGTGCCAGCAGCTCCCCCAGGGACAGGGGGAATGAAAAACTGTTTTTT. The chain carries TRBV28 and TRBJ1-4, with 11 bases identical to TRBD1. CDR1 is MDHEN, CDR2 SYDVKM, per germline. The junction had 8 bases not matched to a gene; V was cut back by 6 bases and J by 5 bases. The CDR3 covers 16 residues. The full variable domain, its missing parts supplied by reference TRBV28 and TRBJ1-4, is DVKVTQSSRYLVKRTGEKVFLECVQDMDHENMFWYRQDPGLGLRLIYFSYDVKMKEKGDIPEGYSVSREKKERFSLILESASTNQTSMYLCASSSPRDRGNEKLFFGSGTQLSVL.

The V call is TRBV3-1 (or the pseudogene TRBV3-2), the J call TRBJ2-7; 7 nucleotides line up with TRBD2. Per the germline V gene, CDR1 is LGHDT and CDR2 is YNNKEL (reference sequence). This CDR3 has 14 amino acids. The V gene end was trimmed by 5 bases and the J gene end by 7 bases; junction bases not matched to a gene: 11. The CDR3, as DNA: TGTGCCAGCAGCGGACGTGGCGGGAGAGGGGAGCAGTACTTC. Its translation is CASSGRGGRGEQYF.

V usage is TRBV19 and J usage is TRBJ2-1; the D gene is possibly TRBD2 (6 bases). Trimming stripped 7 bases from V and 1 base from J, with 8 bases between. The CDR3 totals 13 residues. CDR1 is LNHDA and CDR2 is SQIVND in the germline V gene (reference sequence). This CDR3 is CASMEGSYNEQFF. Written as DNA, the CDR3 is TGTGCCAGTATGGAGGGATCCTACAATGAGCAGTTCTTC.

The chain combines TRBV28 with TRBJ2-3, with 7 positions matching TRBD2. CDR3 length: 15 amino acids. Germline V gene lookup returns CDR1 MDHEN and CDR2 SYDVKM. Trimming removed 5 bases from V and 6 bases from J; junction bases left unmatched: 11. The CDR3 here is CASSPSGMAVDTQYF. The CDR3 region has the DNA TGTGCCAGCAGTCCCAGCGGGATGGCTGTGGATACGCAGTATTTT.

J is TRBJ2-1 and V is TRBV19, with 9 bases matching TRBD2. The CDR3 is made up of 16 amino acids. Germline values: CDR1 LNHDA, CDR2 SQIVND (reference sequence). The V gene end was trimmed by 3 bases and the J gene end by 4 bases; junction bases not matched to a gene: 7. The chain's CDR3 is CASSISGSGRYNEQFF. In DNA, the CDR3 is TGTGCCAGTAGTATCTCAGGGAGCGGGAGGTACAATGAGCAGTTCTTC. Using reference TRBV19 and TRBJ2-1 for the parts outside the CDR3, the full variable domain is DGGITQSPKYLFRKEGQNVTLSCEQNLNHDAMYWYRQDPGQGLRLIYYSQIVNDFQKGDIAEGYSVSREKKESFPLTVTSAQKNPTAFYLCASSISGSGRYNEQFFGPGTRLTVL.

V usage is TRBV9 and J usage is TRBJ1-2; TRBD1 might be the D (5 bases). The V and J ends lost 4 bases and 6 bases respectively, with 10 bases between them. Germline lookup yields CDR1 SGDLS and CDR2 YYNGEE. The CDR3 is 12 amino acids. The CDR3 reads CASSLGGNGYTF. The CDR3 coding sequence is TGTGCCAGCAGCCTGGGGGGAAATGGCTACACCTTC.

A few counts support this clone. This sequence joins TRBV7-2 and TRBJ1-3; 7 positions match TRBD1. CDR1 and CDR2 from the germline V gene are SGHTA and FQGNSA. V shed 5 bases and J 5 bases; nucleotides not matched to a gene: 6. CDR3 size: 14 residues. This CDR3 reads CASSQDRIRNTIYF. Written as DNA, the CDR3 is TGTGCCAGCAGCCAGGACAGGATCCGAAACACCATATATTTT.

This clone was observed a few times. This CDR3 reads CSVVIRSSYEQYF. For the CDR3, the DNA is TGCAGCGTTGTTATTAGGAGCTCCTACGAGCAGTACTTC. V and J are TRBV29-1 and TRBJ2-7, with D unresolved. Germline V gene lookup returns CDR1 SQVTM and CDR2 ANQGSEA. The CDR3 contains 13 residues. Trimming removed 4 bases from V and 0 bases from J, with 10 bases in between.

This clone was recorded only once. The V call is TRBV27, the J call TRBJ2-4; 11 bases match TRBD2. V gave up 5 bases and J gave up 3 bases; unmatched junction bases: 6. Germline V lookup: CDR1 MNHEY, CDR2 SMNVEV (reference sequence). This CDR3 region has 16 residues. CDR3: CASSPRGLAVKNIQYF. The CDR3 DNA reads as TGTGCCAGCAGTCCCCGGGGACTAGCGGTCAAAAACATTCAGTACTTC.

The chain employs TRBV7-9 and TRBJ2-7, with 7 bases matching TRBD1. Germline V gene lookup returns CDR1 SEHNR and CDR2 FQNEAQ (reference sequence). CDR3 length equals 14 residues. Trimming removed 8 bases from V and 6 bases from J; junction bases left unmatched: 13. In nucleotides, the CDR3 is TGTGCCAGCCAGGCACAGGGGATGCCCGTCGAGCAGTACTTC. Protein: CASQAQGMPVEQYF.

The V gene is TRBV3-1 (or the pseudogene TRBV3-2), the J gene TRBJ2-7; TRBD1 aligns across 8 bases. Germline V lookup: CDR1 LGHDT, CDR2 YNNKEL (reference sequence). The CDR3 length is 13 residues. Trimming removed 4 bases from V and 7 bases from J; junction bases left unmatched: 6. The CDR3, as DNA: TGTGCCAGCAGCCGGGACAGGCTTTCTGAGCAGTACTTC. Translated: CASSRDRLSEQYF.

The sample holds one count of this clone. V is TRBV7-2 and J is TRBJ1-1; D gene ambiguous. Germline V gives CDR1 SGHTA, CDR2 FQGNSA. V lost 1 base, J lost 2 bases, and 5 bases lay in between. This CDR3 is 13 amino acids long. Here the CDR3 reads CASSLDRNTEAFF. In DNA, the CDR3 is TGTGCCAGCAGCTTAGATCGTAACACTGAAGCTTTCTTT.

V is TRBV9 and J is TRBJ2-1, with TRBD1 matching over 8 bases. Germline CDR1 is SGDLS and CDR2 is YYNGEE. V was pared by 0 bases and J by 7 bases, with 6 bases of the junction left unmatched. This CDR3 is built from 15 residues. CDR3 sequence: CASSVAGQGQNEQFF. The CDR3 DNA follows: TGTGCCAGCAGCGTAGCAGGACAGGGTCAAAATGAGCAGTTCTTC.

The chain is built from TRBV3-1 (or the pseudogene TRBV3-2) and TRBJ2-7, with a tentative D call TRBD2 (7 bases). Trimming removed 8 bases at V and 2 bases at J, with 13 bases between. This CDR3 has 13 amino acids. Germline CDR1 LGHDT, CDR2 YNNKEL (reference sequence). For the CDR3, the DNA is TGTGCCAGCTGGGGGGGCTTTCCCTACGAGCAGTACTTC. Protein: CASWGGFPYEQYF.

The chain employs TRBV9 and TRBJ2-7; D is uncertain. Germline V gives CDR1 SGDLS, CDR2 YYNGEE. The CDR3 length is 13 residues. The V end was cut by 0 bases, the J end by 0 bases, with 4 bases between. CDR3 sequence (DNA): TGTGCCAGCAGCGTAGACATCTCCTACGAGCAGTACTTC. Its translation is CASSVDISYEQYF.

This chain joins TRBV2 and TRBJ1-2, with D tentatively TRBD1 (6 bases). The ends were cut back, 2 bases at V and 8 bases at J, with 15 bases in the middle. This CDR3 region has 14 residues. Germline CDR1 SNHLY, CDR2 FYNNEI. Here the CDR3 DNA reads TGTGCCAGCAGTGAATCGAGGGGGGAGGGAGGCTACACCTTC. As protein: CASSESRGEGGYTF.